The 22 T cell receptor beta chains in this list originate from one sample, sequenced in a study of blood T cell repertoires in COVID-19 (dated by TCRdb to the early 2020s). The receptor library was made with the immunoSEQ multiplex PCR assay. The table was pulled from immuneACCESS by TCRdb, which kept in-frame rearrangements only. Such tables lose some clones; where checked, under half of the loss comes from unresolved V genes, and the rest has no known cause. Recorded for this sample are 50,000 or so clones; over 80% of them occurred a single time. The leading ten clones occupy around 50% of the sample. The sample consisted of peripheral blood. All receptors come from a man between 65 and 80 years old with acute or convalescent COVID-19.

This clone came up once. This chain joins TRBV27 and TRBJ1-5; the D gene is possibly TRBD1 (6 bases). CDR3 length: 14 residues. Germline CDR1 is MNHEY and CDR2 is SMNVEV (reference sequence). Trimming removed 5 bases at V and 0 bases at J, with 8 bases between. CDR3 sequence: CASSGQNSNQPQHF. For the CDR3, the DNA is TGTGCCAGCAGTGGACAGAATAGCAATCAGCCCCAGCATTTT.

V and J are TRBV25-1 and TRBJ1-2; no clear D gene. In germline, CDR1 is MGHDK, CDR2 SYGVNS. V was cut by 1 base and J by 2 bases, with 11 bases left in between. This CDR3 has 15 amino acids. CDR3 protein: CASSELDGVNYGYTF. For the CDR3, the DNA is TGTGCCAGCAGTGAATTAGACGGGGTGAACTATGGCTACACCTTC.

This rearrangement joins TRBV7-9 to TRBJ2-3, with a possible D match to TRBD1 (5 bases). This CDR3 has 15 residues. Trimming removed 6 bases at V and 1 base at J, with 14 bases between. Germline CDR1 reads SEHNR; CDR2 reads FQNEAQ (reference sequence). CDR3 region: CASSFQGLRTDTQYF. CDR3 bases: TGTGCCAGCAGTTTCCAGGGTTTACGCACAGATACGCAGTATTTT.

This chain connects TRBV6-5 to TRBJ2-2; D remains unclear. Trimming cost V 5 bases and J 3 bases, with 7 bases left between them. The CDR3 runs 13 residues. In germline, CDR1 is MNHEY, CDR2 SVGAGI. The CDR3 protein is CASSPTDTGELFF. The CDR3 region has the DNA TGTGCCAGCAGTCCCACAGACACCGGGGAGCTGTTTTTT.

The chain couples TRBV19 to TRBJ1-4; no definite D call. Germline lookup yields CDR1 LNHDA and CDR2 SQIVND (reference sequence). The CDR3 has 14 amino acids. Trimming took 5 bases from V and 7 from J, leaving 14 bases between them. DNA for the CDR3: TGTGCCAGTAGTCCAACCGTACCGGGTGAAAAACTGTTTTTT. Its translation: CASSPTVPGEKLFF.

This clone was detected only once. The genes are TRBV4-3 and TRBJ2-7; D uncertain. This CDR3 has 15 residues. CDR1 is LGHNA and CDR2 is YSLEER in the germline V gene. Deletions cut 0 bases from V and 0 bases from J, with 9 bases between. This CDR3 is CASSQEAHSSYEQYF. CDR3 nucleotides: TGCGCCAGCAGCCAAGAGGCACACAGCTCCTACGAGCAGTACTTC.

V usage is TRBV6-2 or TRBV6-3 and J usage is TRBJ2-4; TRBD2 is a possible D gene (5 bases). Between the trimmed V and J ends, which lost 6 bases and 8 bases, there was a span of 20 bases. The CDR3 totals 15 residues. Germline assignment: CDR1 MNHEY and CDR2 SVGEGT. CDR3 amino acids: CASSPRYGGRDIQYF. DNA for the CDR3: TGTGCCAGCAGCCCCAGGTATGGAGGAAGGGACATTCAGTACTTC.

This chain joins TRBV12-3 or TRBV12-4 and TRBJ1-3; no clear D gene. V was clipped by 7 bases and J by 2 bases, with 9 bases between them. CDR3 length: 13 residues. The CDR3 loop is CASNFRAGNTIYF. The CDR3, as DNA: TGTGCCAGCAACTTCCGGGCTGGAAACACCATATATTTT.

CDR3 in DNA: TGTGCCAGCAGCTTAGGCGGGGGGGAGTCTACGCAGTATTTT. Encoded protein: CASSLGGGESTQYF. The rearrangement uses TRBV7-9 and TRBJ2-3; 9 bases are a match to TRBD2. CDR1 SEHNR and CDR2 FQNEAQ come from the germline V gene (reference sequence). The V segment lost 1 base and the J segment 8 bases; nucleotides outside the gene matches: 4. This CDR3 has 14 amino acids. The full variable domain, its missing parts supplied by reference TRBV7-9 and TRBJ2-3, is DTGVSQNPRHKITKRGQNVTFRCDPISEHNRLYWYRQTLGQGPEFLTYFQNEAQLEKSRLLSDRFSAERPKGSFSTLEIQRTEQGDSAMYLCASSLGGGESTQYFGPGTRLTVL.

The chain couples TRBV3-1 (or the pseudogene TRBV3-2) to TRBJ1-1; possible D gene TRBD1, 6 bases. This CDR3 has 15 residues. V lost 2 bases to trimming and J lost 4 bases, with 14 bases between them. Germline-derived CDR1 and CDR2 are LGHDT and YNNKEL (reference sequence). The CDR3 DNA is TGTGCCAGCAGCCAATTAAGCAGGGGAACCACTGAAGCTTTCTTT. Translating it yields CASSQLSRGTTEAFF.

The V gene is TRBV10-3, the J gene TRBJ2-2; D unresolved. The germline CDR1 and CDR2 sequences are ENHRY and SYGVKD. The CDR3 spans 12 residues. Trimming removed 0 bases from V and 8 bases from J, with 4 bases in between. This CDR3 is CAISESVGELFF. CDR3 bases: TGTGCCATCAGTGAGTCCGTTGGGGAGCTGTTTTTT.

The chain carries TRBV6-5 and TRBJ2-7; D might be TRBD2 (5 bases). CDR1 and CDR2 from the germline V gene are MNHEY and SVGAGI. The length of the CDR3 is 14 residues. V was clipped by 0 bases and J by 4 bases, with 10 bases between them. The CDR3 is CASSYSMGEYEQYF. In DNA form, the CDR3 reads TGTGCCAGCAGTTACTCGATGGGAGAATACGAGCAGTACTTC.

In the case of this clone: This likely comes from a read error, as the CDR3 has no conserved phenylalanine or tryptophan at its end. It is unclear where the CDR3 begins or ends on the DNA, so no DNA is shown, and the CDR3 is as TCRdb lists it. The rearrangement uses TRBV21-1 and TRBJ1-4; TRBD1, the table's D call, was not compared with the DNA. TRBV21-1 is labeled a pseudogene. The CDR3 sequence runs 11 residues, both termini included. This CDR3 is CASSAWDSQKV.

This chain joins TRBV6-2 or TRBV6-3 and TRBJ1-1, with D hard to call. The CDR3 runs 13 residues. Germline assignment: CDR1 MNHEY and CDR2 SVGEGT. Trimming took 6 bases from V and 3 from J, leaving 11 bases between them. The CDR3 here is CASSTLGDTEAFF. DNA for the CDR3: TGTGCCAGCAGCACCCTGGGCGACACTGAAGCTTTCTTT.

This chain joins TRBV7-2 and TRBJ1-3; D perhaps matches TRBD1 (6 bases). With 1 base removed from V and 2 bases from J, the gap between germline ends came to 6 bases. The CDR3 totals 14 residues. Looked up from germline, CDR1 is SGHTA and CDR2 is FQGNSA. The CDR3 region is CASSLDRAGNTIYF. The CDR3 nucleotides read TGTGCCAGCAGCTTAGACAGGGCTGGAAACACCATATATTTT.

The V call is TRBV6-5, the J call TRBJ1-2, with D unclear. V dropped 5 bases and J dropped 1 base, with 5 bases sitting between them. Germline V gene lookup returns CDR1 MNHEY and CDR2 SVGAGI. This CDR3 is built from 12 residues. The chain's CDR3 is CASSQRNYGYTF. The CDR3 region has the DNA TGTGCCAGCAGTCAGCGTAACTATGGCTACACCTTC.

The count of this clone is one. The chain couples TRBV7-2 to TRBJ1-1; no definite D call. Germline CDR1 SGHTA, CDR2 FQGNSA. Trimming removed 4 bases at V and 9 bases at J, with 9 bases between. This CDR3 spans 11 amino acids. CDR3 residues: CASSYQNKAFF. The CDR3 region has the DNA TGTGCCAGCAGCTATCAGAACAAAGCTTTCTTT.

The chain recombines TRBV7-3 with TRBJ2-2, with 8 bases identical to TRBD1. This CDR3 contains 17 residues. V was pared by 5 bases and J by 6 bases, with 14 bases of the junction left unmatched. Germline lookup yields CDR1 SGHTA and CDR2 FQGTGA. The DNA for the CDR3 is TGTGCCAGCAGCCTTAGCGGACAGGGAGTTTACGCCGGGGAGCTGTTTTTT. Protein product: CASSLSGQGVYAGELFF.

A few counts support this clone. The chain employs TRBV29-1 and TRBJ2-3; 8 bases align to TRBD1. Germline values: CDR1 SQVTM, CDR2 ANQGSEA. The ends lost 7 bases at V and 6 bases at J; junction bases unmatched: 15. CDR3 length equals 15 residues. CDR3: CSAPDRDRIPDTQYF. The CDR3 nucleotides read TGCAGCGCCCCTGACCGGGACAGGATCCCGGATACGCAGTATTTT.

The chain recombines TRBV5-1 with TRBJ2-5; D is undetermined. This CDR3 region has 14 residues. Per germline, CDR1 SGHRS and CDR2 YFSETQ. Trimming left V 0 bases short and J 5 bases short, with 11 bases between. The CDR3 DNA sequence: TGCGCCAGCAGCTTGGGAGTCCTAACCGAGACCCAGTACTTC. This sequence encodes CASSLGVLTETQYF. Full variable domain (rest looked up from reference TRBV5-1 and TRBJ2-5): KAGVTQTPRYLIKTRGQQVTLSCSPISGHRSVSWYQQTPGQGLQFLFEYFSETQRNKGNFPGRFSGRQFSNSRSEMNVSTLELGDSALYLCASSLGVLTETQYFGPGTRLLVL.

The chain carries TRBV6-5 and TRBJ2-7; a possible D gene is TRBD1 (6 bases). The V end lost 4 bases, the J end lost 1 base, and 8 bases lay between the germline ends. This CDR3 is built from 13 residues. Germline V gene sequence: CDR1 MNHEY, CDR2 SVGAGI. The CDR3 DNA reads TGTGCCAGCAGTTTACAGGGTTCCTACGAGCAGTACTTC. It is translated as CASSLQGSYEQYF.

The rearrangement joins TRBV7-8 to TRBJ1-4; D uncertain. Germline values: CDR1 SGHVS, CDR2 FQNEAQ. There are 13 residues in the CDR3. Deletions cut 1 base from V and 11 bases from J, with 11 bases between. The CDR3 reads CASSLGVPGKLFF. The DNA for the CDR3 is TGTGCCAGCAGCTTAGGGGTTCCCGGGAAACTGTTTTTT.